This T cell receptor beta chain was profiled in a study of blood T cells in healthy people across ages. The CDR3 loop spans 14 amino acids. With 3 bases removed from V and 5 bases from J, the gap between germline ends came to 14 bases. CDR1 is GTSNPN, CDR2 SVGIG, per germline (reference sequence). Through a sample-barcoded 5' primer and a J-beta primer mix, a second PCR was run for roughly 6 to 12 cycles. TCRdb analysed the 5' RACE reads with MiXCR anew, one entry per CDR3 protein. The sample includes about 770,000 distinct CDR3 sequences, under 45% of them seen just once. This sequence originates from a man aged 55 to 70 in good health. The chain recombines TRBV30 with TRBJ1-5; perhaps TRBD1 as D (6 bases). The sequencing input was blood. This CDR3 is CAWRGGQGDQPQHF. CDR3 DNA sequence: TGTGCCTGGAGGGGGGGCCAGGGAGATCAGCCCCAGCATTTT.